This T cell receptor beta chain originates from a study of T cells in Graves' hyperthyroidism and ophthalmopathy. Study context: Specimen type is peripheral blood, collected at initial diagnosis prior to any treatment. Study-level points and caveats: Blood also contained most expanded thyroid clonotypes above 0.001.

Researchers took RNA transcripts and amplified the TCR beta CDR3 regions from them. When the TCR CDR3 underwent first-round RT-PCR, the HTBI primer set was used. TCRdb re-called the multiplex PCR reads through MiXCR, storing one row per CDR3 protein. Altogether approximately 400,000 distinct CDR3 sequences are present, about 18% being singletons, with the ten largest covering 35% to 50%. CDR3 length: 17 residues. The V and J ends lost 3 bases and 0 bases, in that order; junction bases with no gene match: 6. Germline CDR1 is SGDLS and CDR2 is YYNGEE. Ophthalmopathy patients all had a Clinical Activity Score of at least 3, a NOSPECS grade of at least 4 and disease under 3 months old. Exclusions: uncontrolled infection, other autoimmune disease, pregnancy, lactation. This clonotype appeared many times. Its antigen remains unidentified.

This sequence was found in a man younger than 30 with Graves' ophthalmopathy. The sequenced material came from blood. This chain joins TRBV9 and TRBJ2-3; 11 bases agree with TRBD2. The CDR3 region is CASSGGWTSGSTDTQYF. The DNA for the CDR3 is TGTGCCAGCAGCGGAGGATGGACTAGCGGGAGCACAGATACGCAGTATTTT.